Listed below are T cell receptor beta chains from one sample, sequenced in a study of regulatory dendritic cells for organ transplantation. Using immunoSEQ multiplex PCR, the repertoire was profiled, and TCRdb retains in-frame clones only, with some absent. Here the sample spans approximately 12,000 clones, about 70% being singletons. Antigens for these TCRs are unknown. The specimen was naive CD4+ T cells from blood cultured with regulatory dendritic cells. All receptors derive from a human donor in good health. CDR3s include the opening cysteine and the closing phenylalanine or tryptophan. A D gene is named only where the DNA matches it firmly. For some rows the clone size is stated as once, few or many, or as a class when expanded; others skip it.

d_gene: NA
v_gene: TRBV6-5
j_gene: TRBJ1-2
abundance: NA
CDR3aa: CASSSQGVYGYTF
CDR3nt: TGTGCCAGCAGTTCACAGGGTGTCTATGGCTACACCTTC

d_gene: TRBD1
v_gene: TRBV7-8
j_gene: TRBJ1-1
abundance: NA
CDR3aa: CASSLGTGVNTEAFF
CDR3nt: TGTGCCAGCAGCTTAGGAACAGGGGTAAACACTGAAGCTTTCTTT

d_gene: NA
v_gene: TRBV7-8
j_gene: TRBJ2-5
abundance: NA
CDR3aa: CASSFNRQETQYF
CDR3nt: TGTGCCAGCAGCTTTAACAGGCAAGAGACCCAGTACTTC

d_gene: TRBD1
v_gene: TRBV19
j_gene: TRBJ1-3
abundance: NA
CDR3aa: CASSPTDRGSGNTIYF
CDR3nt: TGTGCCAGTAGCCCCACGGACAGGGGCTCTGGAAACACCATATATTTT

d_gene: NA
v_gene: TRBV6-1
j_gene: TRBJ2-3
abundance: NA
CDR3aa: CASRQGGNTDTQYF
CDR3nt: TGTGCCAGCAGACAGGGGGGGAACACAGATACGCAGTATTTT

d_gene: TRBD1
v_gene: TRBV18
j_gene: TRBJ2-5
abundance: NA
CDR3aa: CASSPPAGGETQYF
CDR3nt: TGTGCCAGCTCACCACCGGCAGGGGGTGAGACCCAGTACTTC

d_gene: TRBD2
v_gene: TRBV5-4
j_gene: TRBJ2-1
abundance: NA
CDR3aa: CASRLGLSGGAYEQFF
CDR3nt: TGTGCCAGCAGACTGGGCTTGAGCGGGGGGGCCTATGAGCAGTTCTTC

d_gene: TRBD1
v_gene: TRBV2
j_gene: TRBJ1-4
abundance: few
CDR3aa: CASSEGTGVEKLFF
CDR3nt: TGTGCCAGCAGTGAGGGGACAGGGGTTGAAAAACTGTTTTTT

d_gene: NA
v_gene: TRBV2
j_gene: TRBJ2-2
abundance: NA
CDR3aa: CASSEFQGYGGELFF
CDR3nt: TGTGCCAGCAGTGAGTTCCAGGGCTATGGCGGGGAGCTGTTTTTT

d_gene: NA
v_gene: TRBV5-6
j_gene: TRBJ1-4
abundance: NA
CDR3aa: CASSSAGTGGEKLFF
CDR3nt: TGTGCCAGCAGCTCCGCCGGGACCGGGGGTGAAAAACTGTTTTTT

d_gene: TRBD1
v_gene: TRBV7-2
j_gene: TRBJ2-1
abundance: NA
CDR3aa: CASSPRDRGQNEQFF
CDR3nt: TGTGCCAGCAGCCCCCGGGACAGGGGGCAGAATGAGCAGTTCTTC

d_gene: NA
v_gene: TRBV29-1
j_gene: TRBJ1-1
abundance: NA
CDR3aa: CSVEGVRGNTEAFF
CDR3nt: TGCAGCGTTGAAGGTGTCAGGGGGAACACTGAAGCTTTCTTT

d_gene: NA
v_gene: TRBV6-5
j_gene: TRBJ2-7
abundance: NA
CDR3aa: CASSPLGSSYEQYF
CDR3nt: TGTGCCAGCAGCCCCCTGGGCAGCTCCTACGAGCAGTACTTC

d_gene: TRBD1
v_gene: TRBV5-1
j_gene: TRBJ2-1
abundance: few
CDR3aa: CASSRTPPGQGYNEQFF
CDR3nt: TGCGCCAGCAGCCGGACGCCTCCGGGACAGGGCTACAATGAGCAGTTCTTC

d_gene: TRBD1
v_gene: TRBV12-5
j_gene: TRBJ1-2
abundance: NA
CDR3aa: CASGLTGGGYGYTF
CDR3nt: TGTGCTAGTGGTCTTACAGGGGGAGGCTATGGCTACACCTTC

d_gene: TRBD1
v_gene: TRBV10-3
j_gene: TRBJ1-6
abundance: NA
CDR3aa: CAISESDRVGSPLHF
CDR3nt: TGTGCCATCAGTGAGTCGGACAGGGTTGGGTCACCCCTCCACTTT

d_gene: NA
v_gene: TRBV6-5
j_gene: TRBJ1-1
abundance: NA
CDR3aa: CASSRPGVLNTEAFF
CDR3nt: TGTGCCAGCAGTAGACCAGGGGTGTTGAACACTGAAGCTTTCTTT

d_gene: NA
v_gene: TRBV4-3
j_gene: TRBJ2-3
abundance: NA
CDR3aa: CASSRESTDTQYF
CDR3nt: TGCGCCAGCAGCCGCGAAAGCACAGATACGCAGTATTTT

d_gene: NA
v_gene: TRBV7-9
j_gene: TRBJ1-1
abundance: NA
CDR3aa: CASSERREAEAFF
CDR3nt: TGTGCCAGCAGCGAGCGACGGGAGGCGGAAGCTTTCTTT

d_gene: NA
v_gene: TRBV9
j_gene: TRBJ1-3
abundance: NA
CDR3aa: CASSVGVLGPGNTIYF
CDR3nt: TGTGCCAGCAGCGTCGGTGTACTGGGGCCCGGAAACACCATATATTTT

d_gene: NA
v_gene: TRBV5-1
j_gene: TRBJ1-2
abundance: NA
CDR3aa: CASRELGLSRRNYGYTF
CDR3nt: TGCGCCAGCAGGGAGCTAGGCCTATCCCGTCGAAACTATGGCTACACCTTC

d_gene: TRBD1
v_gene: TRBV11-2
j_gene: TRBJ1-5
abundance: NA
CDR3aa: CASSIRGSNQPQHF
CDR3nt: TGTGCCAGCAGCATCAGGGGGAGCAATCAGCCCCAGCATTTT

d_gene: TRBD1
v_gene: TRBV19
j_gene: TRBJ1-2
abundance: NA
CDR3aa: CASKDRAYGYTF
CDR3nt: TGTGCCAGTAAGGACAGGGCCTATGGCTACACCTTC

d_gene: TRBD1
v_gene: TRBV7-9
j_gene: TRBJ1-2
abundance: NA
CDR3aa: CASSFRGLNGYTF
CDR3nt: TGTGCCAGCAGCTTTAGGGGGCTAAATGGCTACACCTTC

d_gene: NA
v_gene: TRBV7-9
j_gene: TRBJ1-2
abundance: few
CDR3aa: CASSLAGGRGYTF
CDR3nt: TGTGCCAGCAGCTTAGCGGGAGGGCGAGGCTACACCTTC

d_gene: NA
v_gene: TRBV19
j_gene: TRBJ2-2
abundance: NA
CDR3aa: CASSIDSGELFF
CDR3nt: TGTGCCAGTAGTATAGACAGCGGGGAGCTGTTTTTT

d_gene: TRBD1
v_gene: TRBV30
j_gene: TRBJ1-2
abundance: NA
CDR3aa: CAWSKGTGKEGYGYTF
CDR3nt: TGTGCCTGGAGTAAGGGGACAGGGAAGGAGGGCTATGGCTACACCTTC

d_gene: TRBD1
v_gene: TRBV2
j_gene: TRBJ2-2
abundance: NA
CDR3aa: CASRGRTGRTGELFF
CDR3nt: TGTGCCAGCAGAGGTCGGACAGGAAGGACCGGGGAGCTGTTTTTT

d_gene: NA
v_gene: TRBV23-1
j_gene: TRBJ1-2
abundance: once
CDR3aa: CASSQSQLPFFGDTF
CDR3nt: TGCGCCAGCAGTCAATCCCAACTCCCATTTTTTGGAGACACCTTC